This passage covers 26 T cell receptor beta chains from one sample sequenced in a study of T-cell reconstitution after alpha-beta-depleted transplantation in children. Molecular barcoding with unique molecular identifiers was used for the TCRbeta library. Each CDR3 protein is one row after TCRdb ran MiXCR on the PCR reads. The sample lists approximately 100,000 distinct CDR3 sequences, more than 9% seen once, with over 11% in the top ten. This material consisted of PBMCs from the stem cell graft donor, taken from the stem cell graft. The receptors were gathered from a human donor who donated a stem cell graft to a child with inherited bone marrow failure.

CDR3 amino acids: CASSLAGLTRNEQFF. The CDR3 nucleotides are TGTGCCAGCAGTCTGGCGGGGCTTACGAGGAATGAGCAGTTCTTC. The J gene is TRBJ2-1, the V gene TRBV7-9; possibly TRBD2 for D (6 bases). The CDR3 spans 15 residues. The ends were cut back, 6 bases at V and 7 bases at J, with 19 bases in the middle. Germline V lookup: CDR1 SEHNR, CDR2 FQNEAQ (reference sequence).

The rearrangement uses TRBV10-2 and TRBJ2-1; TRBD2 agrees at 7 bases. Trimming cost V 3 bases and J 7 bases; bases outside gene matches: 9. The length of the CDR3 is 15 residues. Germline lookup yields CDR1 WSHSY and CDR2 SAAADI. The chain's CDR3 is CASSDPWTSWNEQFF. Written as DNA, the CDR3 is TGCGCCAGCAGTGATCCTTGGACTAGTTGGAATGAGCAGTTCTTC.

This sequence joins TRBV4-3 and TRBJ2-3; D possibly corresponds to TRBD2 (6 bases). With 0 bases removed from V and 0 bases from J, the gap between germline ends came to 13 bases. The V gene's germline CDR1 is LGHNA and CDR2 YSLEER. The CDR3 consists of 17 residues. In nucleotides, the CDR3 is TGCGCCAGCAGCCAAGAAGGAGGGCAGGAAAGCACAGATACGCAGTATTTT. This codes for CASSQEGGQESTDTQYF.

CDR3 region: CAISSVGSNQETQYF. In DNA, the CDR3 is TGTGCCATCAGCTCCGTTGGCAGTAATCAAGAGACCCAGTACTTC. The chain links TRBV10-3 to TRBJ2-5; no clear D. Germline CDR1 is ENHRY and CDR2 is SYGVKD. With 6 bases removed from V and 2 bases from J, the gap between germline ends came to 16 bases. The CDR3 is 15 amino acids.

This clonotype showed up many times. The CDR3 sequence is CASSGGEGGLAKNIQYF. The CDR3 DNA follows: TGTGCCAGCAGCGGGGGGGAGGGAGGACTAGCCAAAAACATTCAGTACTTC. The rearrangement links TRBV5-5 to TRBJ2-4; 7 bases align to TRBD2. Germline V gene data show CDR1 as SGHKS and CDR2 as YYEKEE (reference sequence). The length of the CDR3 is 17 residues. Trimming at V came to 4 bases and at J to 0 bases, leaving 10 bases not matched to a gene.

The J gene is TRBJ2-7, the V gene TRBV29-1; 7 bases map to TRBD1. The CDR3 loop spans 13 amino acids. Germline V gene lookup returns CDR1 SQVTM and CDR2 ANQGSEA. The V and J ends lost 4 bases and 2 bases, in that order; junction bases with no gene match: 5. The CDR3 loop reads CSVVDRKTYEQYF. CDR3 in DNA: TGCAGCGTTGTGGACAGGAAGACCTACGAGCAGTACTTC.

The V gene is TRBV27, the J gene TRBJ2-1; 8 bases agree with TRBD2. CDR1 is MNHEY and CDR2 is SMNVEV in the germline V gene (reference sequence). The trim removed 3 bases at V and 7 bases at J, leaving 5 bases unmatched. This CDR3 spans 14 amino acids. The CDR3 DNA follows: TGTGCCAGCAGTTTTAGCGGGGCGGGAAATGAGCAGTTCTTC. Protein sequence: CASSFSGAGNEQFF.

This clonotype was picked up a small number of times. This clone may be a read error of a much larger clone one base away. The V gene is TRBV20-1, the J gene TRBJ2-2, with TRBD1 identical over 9 bases. The CDR3 runs 18 residues. CDR1 and CDR2 from the germline V gene are DFQATT and SNEGSKA (reference sequence). The CDR3: CRARAGQGLTGETGELFF. CDR3 nucleotides: TGCAGGGCTAGAGCGGGACAGGGCCTTACGGGAGAGACCGGGGAGCTGTTTTTT.

Many counts were recorded for this clonotype. V and J are TRBV5-1 and TRBJ2-3; no clear D gene. The CDR3 sequence is 11 residues long. V lost 8 bases, J lost 4 bases, and 8 bases lay in between. CDR1 and CDR2 from the germline V gene are SGHRS and YFSETQ. The CDR3 is CARASSDTQYF. The CDR3 bases are TGCGCCAGAGCTTCTTCAGATACGCAGTATTTT.

This clonotype was counted many times. The gene calls are TRBV20-1 and TRBJ1-4; 7 bases are a match to TRBD1. Germline V gives CDR1 DFQATT, CDR2 SNEGSKA (reference sequence). The CDR3 totals 16 residues. Trimming took 3 bases from V and 6 from J; bases not matched to a gene: 13. Here the CDR3 DNA reads TGCAGTGCTAGTCTATCCCCGAAGGGGGCCTATGAAAAACTGTTTTTT. It translates to CSASLSPKGAYEKLFF.

In this sample, this clonotype turned up many times. The rearrangement links TRBV29-1 to TRBJ2-3; D may match TRBD1 or TRBD2 (5 bases each). Per the germline V gene, CDR1 is SQVTM and CDR2 is ANQGSEA. There are 17 residues in the CDR3. Trimming cost V 7 bases and J 0 bases, with 23 bases left between them. The CDR3 bases are TGCAGCGCCATTCCCGCGTTGACGGGACGTAGCACAGATACGCAGTATTTT. It is translated as CSAIPALTGRSTDTQYF.

The chain joins TRBV5-1 to TRBJ1-2; no clear D gene. Trimming stripped 2 bases from V and 0 bases from J, with 11 bases between. CDR1 is SGHRS, CDR2 YFSETQ, per germline. This CDR3 contains 15 residues. CDR3 loop: CASSFGQRANYGYTF. In DNA, the CDR3 is TGCGCCAGCAGCTTTGGGCAGAGAGCTAACTATGGCTACACCTTC.

This clonotype was seen repeatedly, ten times or more. The CDR3 coding sequence is TGTGCCAGCAGCTCCCATACCGGGACAGGGGGGTACGAGCAGTACTTC. Translating it yields CASSSHTGTGGYEQYF. The chain carries TRBV7-9 and TRBJ2-7; 11 bases are shared with TRBD1. Per the germline V gene, CDR1 is SEHNR and CDR2 is FQNEAQ (reference sequence). V was clipped by 4 bases and J by 4 bases; unmatched bases: 9. The CDR3 consists of 16 residues.

This clonotype has a count of ten or more. CDR3 DNA sequence: TGTGCCAGCAGTCGGGGGGGTGTAACCTACGAGCAGTACTTC. Translated, it gives CASSRGGVTYEQYF. The chain employs TRBV12-3 or TRBV12-4 and TRBJ2-7; 8 bases map to TRBD2. The CDR3 spans 14 residues. The J segment lost 2 bases and the V segment lost 5 bases, leaving 5 bases of the junction unmatched.

This clonotype was seen at least ten times. The V and J genes are TRBV6-5 and TRBJ2-1, with TRBD1 matching over 12 bases. V lost 6 bases, J lost 6 bases, and 9 bases stayed unmatched. The germline gives CDR1 MNHEY, CDR2 SVGAGI. This CDR3 is built from 16 residues. CDR3 in amino acids: CASSPAPGQGANEQFF. As DNA, the CDR3 is TGTGCCAGCAGCCCAGCCCCGGGACAGGGGGCCAATGAGCAGTTCTTC.

In the case of this clonotype: A read error may be the cause here, since a much bigger clone is one base away. V is TRBV20-1 and J is TRBJ2-2, with D tentatively TRBD2 (6 bases). The CDR3 spans 15 residues. Germline values: CDR1 DFQATT, CDR2 SNEGSKA (reference sequence). The CDR3 DNA sequence: TGCAGTACTAGTCTGGAGGGTGAATACACCGGGGAGCTGTTTTTT. It is translated as CSTSLEGEYTGELFF.

This clonotype was found many times. This chain links TRBV29-1 with TRBJ2-3; D gene ambiguous. With 1 base removed from V and 6 bases from J, the gap between germline ends came to 14 bases. Germline CDR1 is SQVTM and CDR2 is ANQGSEA. The CDR3 consists of 14 residues. Here the CDR3 DNA reads TGCAGCGTTGAAGCCCCCTCCTCTCAGGATACGCAGTATTTT. This codes for CSVEAPSSQDTQYF.

Only a few counts were recorded for this clonotype. The rearrangement uses TRBV20-1 and TRBJ2-1; D perhaps matches TRBD2 (7 bases). The CDR3 totals 13 residues. Looked up from germline, CDR1 is DFQATT and CDR2 is SNEGSKA (reference sequence). Trimming removed 7 bases at V and 4 bases at J, with 14 bases between. The CDR3: CSGVGGEYNEQFF. The CDR3 DNA reads as TGCAGTGGTGTAGGGGGGGAATACAATGAGCAGTTCTTC.

This clonotype occurred many times. The V call is TRBV10-3, the J call TRBJ2-1, with 12 bases matching TRBD2. The CDR3 runs 17 residues. Germline lookup yields CDR1 ENHRY and CDR2 SYGVKD. The V and J ends lost 3 bases and 6 bases, in that order; junction bases with no gene match: 9. The CDR3 loop reads CAISDDSTSGGLNEQFF. The CDR3 DNA reads as TGTGCCATCAGTGATGATTCGACTAGCGGGGGACTCAATGAGCAGTTCTTC.

This clonotype was seen ten or more times. The chain links TRBV5-6 to TRBJ1-1; D not resolved. The CDR3 covers 13 residues. Trimming stripped 1 base from V and 5 bases from J, with 9 bases between. CDR1 and CDR2 (germline): SGHDT, YYEEEE. CDR3 bases: TGTGCCAGCAGCTTGACCAGAGGAACTGAAGCTTTCTTT. This codes for CASSLTRGTEAFF. Supplemented by reference TRBV5-6 and TRBJ1-1, the full variable domain reads DAGVTQSPTHLIKTRGQQVTLRCSPKSGHDTVSWYQQALGQGPQFIFQYYEEEERQRGNFPDRFSGHQFPNYSSELNVNALLLGDSALYLCASSLTRGTEAFFGQGTRLTVV.

This clonotype has ten or more counts. The chain recombines TRBV10-3 with TRBJ2-1; 9 bases map to TRBD1. V lost 6 bases, J lost 7 bases, and 10 bases stayed unmatched. The CDR3 is 15 residues long. Germline CDR1 reads ENHRY; CDR2 reads SYGVKD. Written as DNA, the CDR3 is TGTGCCATCAGCAATAGGGGGACAGGGAAAAATGAGCAGTTCTTC. Protein: CAISNRGTGKNEQFF.

This clonotype was seen repeatedly, ten times or more. V gene TRBV4-3 combines with J gene TRBJ2-6, with 7 nucleotides matching TRBD1. Germline trimming cut 3 bases from V and 0 bases from J; bases unmatched to any gene: 5. The CDR3 covers 17 residues. The germline gives CDR1 LGHNA, CDR2 YSLEER. The CDR3 loop reads CASSQRQGSSGANVLTF. CDR3 sequence (DNA): TGCGCCAGCAGCCAGCGACAGGGCAGCTCTGGGGCCAACGTCCTGACTTTC.

In its sample, this clonotype was seen many times. In DNA, the CDR3 is TGTGCCAGCAGTTTAGAACAAGGGGTCTACAATGAGCAGTTCTTC. Amino acids: CASSLEQGVYNEQFF. The rearrangement uses TRBV12-3 or TRBV12-4 and TRBJ2-1; D is perhaps TRBD1 (5 bases). The germline V and J ends were trimmed by 1 base and 3 bases, with 10 bases remaining between them. The CDR3 is 15 residues long.

At least ten counts were recorded for this clonotype. The chain combines TRBV20-1 with TRBJ1-1, with 7 bases identical to TRBD1. The trim removed 5 bases at V and 4 bases at J, leaving 4 bases unmatched. CDR1 is DFQATT and CDR2 is SNEGSKA in the germline V gene (reference sequence). The CDR3 is 12 amino acids. The CDR3 bases are TGCAGTGCTTCGGGACAGCCCACTGAAGCTTTCTTT. It yields the protein CSASGQPTEAFF.

Many counts were recorded for this clonotype. This chain links TRBV7-2 with TRBJ2-5; a possible D gene is TRBD2 (7 bases). Between the trimmed V and J ends, which lost 3 bases and 0 bases, there was a span of 17 bases. This CDR3 region has 17 residues. Germline V gene sequence: CDR1 SGHTA, CDR2 FQGNSA. CDR3 loop: CASSLARGGGNQETQYF. CDR3 coding DNA: TGTGCCAGCAGCTTGGCCAGGGGCGGGGGCAACCAAGAGACCCAGTACTTC.

At least ten counts were recorded for this clonotype. The chain joins TRBV7-6 to TRBJ2-7; 8 bases fit TRBD1. J gave up 3 bases and V 3 bases, and 7 bases lay outside the gene matches. The CDR3 contains 15 residues. Germline CDR1 and CDR2: SGHVS and FNYEAQ. CDR3 residues: CASSFATGDRYEQYF. The DNA of the CDR3 is TGTGCCAGCAGCTTTGCGACAGGGGACCGCTACGAGCAGTACTTC. Looking up the rest from reference TRBV7-6 and TRBJ2-7 gives the full variable domain: GAGVSQSPRYKVTKRGQDVALRCDPISGHVSLYWYRQALGQGPEFLTYFNYEAQQDKSGLPNDRFSAERPEGSISTLTIQRTEQRDSAMYRCASSFATGDRYEQYFGPGTRLTVT.